The 21 T cell receptor beta chains in this list originate from one sample, sequenced in a study of blood T cell repertoires in COVID-19. The data were produced by immunoSEQ multiplex PCR, yet TCRdb's version contains in-frame clones alone and is incomplete. Among around 190,000 clones listed, around nine tenths were seen once. Sequenced sample: peripheral blood. Receptor source: a man aged 25-40 years with acute or convalescent COVID-19.

V is TRBV12-3 or TRBV12-4 and J is TRBJ1-5; D is unclear. V was cut by 1 base and J by 7 bases, with 8 bases left in between. This CDR3 spans 13 amino acids. CDR3 bases: TGTGCCAGCAGTTTAGGAGGAGAGCAGCCCCAGCATTTT. Translation: CASSLGGEQPQHF.

The CDR3 sequence: CASMWGTSTDTQYF. In nucleotides, the CDR3 is TGTGCCAGCATGTGGGGGACTAGCACAGATACGCAGTATTTT. This rearrangement joins TRBV28 to TRBJ2-3, with a possible D match to TRBD2 (6 bases). V gave up 7 bases and J gave up 0 bases, with 11 bases separating them. This CDR3 has 14 amino acids. Per the germline V gene, CDR1 is MDHEN and CDR2 is SYDVKM.

The chain carries TRBV6-6 and TRBJ1-6; 10 bases fit TRBD1. Germline CDR1 and CDR2: MNHNY and SVGAGI (reference sequence). V dropped 2 bases and J dropped 7; count of bases not matched to a gene: 2. The CDR3 length is 15 residues. CDR3 sequence reads: CASSYRDRGNSPLHF. CDR3 in DNA: TGTGCCAGCAGTTACCGGGACAGGGGCAATTCACCCCTCCACTTT.

This rearrangement joins TRBV19 to TRBJ1-6; D might be TRBD1 (6 bases). The CDR3 covers 16 residues. Trimming left V 6 bases short and J 7 bases short, with 19 bases between. Germline CDR1 is LNHDA and CDR2 is SQIVND (reference sequence). CDR3 residues: CASRPPVTGTNSPLHF. DNA of the CDR3: TGTGCCAGTAGACCCCCGGTTACAGGGACCAATTCACCCCTCCACTTT.

The chain combines TRBV11-1 with TRBJ2-1; D may be TRBD1 (6 bases). The germline V gene encodes CDR1 SGHAT and CDR2 FQDESV (reference sequence). Deletions cut 5 bases from V and 6 bases from J, with 14 bases between. The CDR3 totals 14 residues. CDR3: CASSPQGPGNEQFF. The CDR3 DNA follows: TGTGCCAGCAGCCCACAGGGTCCGGGCAATGAGCAGTTCTTC.

The table lists this clone with a few counts. The rearrangement joins TRBV28 to TRBJ1-5, with D unclear. The CDR3 is made up of 13 amino acids. Between the trimmed V and J ends, which lost 7 bases and 6 bases, there was a span of 13 bases. Germline V gene lookup returns CDR1 MDHEN and CDR2 SYDVKM. The CDR3 protein is CASTSEEFQPQHF. CDR3 nucleotide sequence: TGTGCCAGCACCTCGGAGGAATTTCAGCCCCAGCATTTT.

The genes are TRBV15 and TRBJ1-1; 7 bases map to TRBD1. This CDR3 is 15 amino acids long. The V and J ends lost 6 bases and 3 bases, in that order; junction bases with no gene match: 10. Per germline, CDR1 LNHNV and CDR2 YYDKDF (reference sequence). The CDR3 region is CATSTDRAWHTEAFF. The CDR3 DNA sequence: TGTGCCACCAGTACTGACAGGGCGTGGCACACTGAAGCTTTCTTT. Filled out from reference TRBV15 and TRBJ1-1, the complete variable domain reads DAMVIQNPRYQVTQFGKPVTLSCSQTLNHNVMYWYQQKSSQAPKLLFHYYDKDFNNEADTPDNFQSRRPNTSFCFLDIRSPGLGDTAMYLCATSTDRAWHTEAFFGQGTRLTVV.

The chain joins TRBV29-1 to TRBJ1-5; 7 bases map to TRBD1. Germline V CDR1 and CDR2: SQVTM, ANQGSEA. With 6 bases clipped from V and 5 bases from J, the junction kept 7 bases outside the gene matches. The CDR3 has 13 residues. The CDR3 DNA reads as TGCAGCGTATCTACAGGGGTACATCAGCCCCAGCATTTT. This codes for CSVSTGVHQPQHF.

The V call is TRBV30, the J call TRBJ2-2, with unresolved D. Germline V gene sequence: CDR1 GTSNPN, CDR2 SVGIG (reference sequence). V lost 5 bases to trimming and J lost 4 bases, with 14 bases between them. The CDR3 runs 14 residues. CDR3 coding DNA: TGTGCCTGGCCCCGGCGGTCTAGCACCGGGGAGCTGTTTTTT. Translation gives CAWPRRSSTGELFF.

V and J are TRBV11-2 and TRBJ1-2; a weak D match, TRBD1 (6 bases). Per germline, CDR1 SGHAT and CDR2 FQNNGV. The CDR3 loop spans 12 amino acids. The germline V and J ends were trimmed by 5 bases and 12 bases, with 16 bases remaining between them. The CDR3 loop is CASSLNRAGDTF. The CDR3 region has the DNA TGTGCCAGCAGCCTCAACAGGGCTGGAGACACCTTC.

The chain joins TRBV6-4 to TRBJ1-5; weak D call: TRBD1 (5 bases). Trimming removed 4 bases from V and 6 bases from J, with 10 bases in between. CDR1 is MRHNA and CDR2 is SNTAGT in the germline V gene. The CDR3 loop spans 13 amino acids. CDR3 sequence (DNA): TGTGCCAGCAGTGTGCAGGGCGGTCAGCCCCAGCATTTT. This gives the protein CASSVQGGQPQHF.

The rearrangement links TRBV7-9 to TRBJ2-6; D gene uncertain. The CDR3 has 17 residues. The germline V gene has CDR1 SEHNR and CDR2 FQNEAQ (reference sequence). Trimming shortened V by 5 bases and J by 2 bases, and 16 bases separated the two germline ends. CDR3 in amino acids: CASSNSLIVAGANVLTF. The CDR3 region has the DNA TGTGCCAGCAGCAACAGCCTGATTGTCGCTGGGGCCAACGTCCTGACTTTC.

V usage is TRBV11-2 and J usage is TRBJ2-1, with D possibly being TRBD1 (6 bases). Deletions cut 9 bases from V and 3 bases from J, with 12 bases between. The CDR3 has 13 residues. Germline V gene data show CDR1 as SGHAT and CDR2 as FQNNGV. Here the CDR3 reads CASGDRNYNEQFF. The CDR3 DNA reads as TGTGCCAGTGGAGACAGGAACTACAATGAGCAGTTCTTC.

The chain recombines TRBV3-1 (or the pseudogene TRBV3-2) with TRBJ2-7; 9 nucleotides line up with TRBD2. This CDR3 contains 14 residues. Germline loops: CDR1 LGHDT, CDR2 YNNKEL (reference sequence). Trimming at V came to 2 bases and at J to 2 bases, leaving 1 base not matched to a gene. The CDR3 spells CASSQIAGAYEQYF. The CDR3 DNA follows: TGTGCCAGCAGCCAAATAGCGGGGGCCTACGAGCAGTACTTC.

This clone was recorded only once. This chain uses TRBV30 with TRBJ1-1; D is ambiguous. The V end was cut by 5 bases, the J end by 5 bases, with 15 bases between. The CDR3 runs 13 residues. Germline CDR1 reads GTSNPN; CDR2 reads SVGIG (reference sequence). CDR3 in DNA: TGTGCCTGGGACGGACGAGGGAATACTGAAGCTTTCTTT. Protein sequence: CAWDGRGNTEAFF.

The V call is TRBV24-1, the J call TRBJ2-3; D possibly corresponds to TRBD2 (6 bases). The CDR3 is 15 residues long. Germline V gene sequence: CDR1 KGHDR, CDR2 SFDVKD. V dropped 2 bases and J dropped 5 bases, with 13 bases sitting between them. The CDR3 nucleotides are TGTGCCACCAGTGATTCCCCAGGGCGGGGAGATACGCAGTATTTT. Translating gives CATSDSPGRGDTQYF.

The chain couples TRBV7-2 to TRBJ1-5; a possible D gene is TRBD1 (5 bases). CDR1 is SGHTA and CDR2 is FQGNSA in the germline V gene. The V end lost 1 base, the J end lost 16 bases, and 17 bases lay between the germline ends. This CDR3 spans 13 amino acids. CDR3 sequence (DNA): TGTGCCAGCAGCTTAGAGGGGCTTCTAACTCGCCATTTT. This sequence encodes CASSLEGLLTRHF.

J is TRBJ1-6 and V is TRBV28, with D hard to call. The CDR3 extends over 11 amino acids. Germline V gene lookup returns CDR1 MDHEN and CDR2 SYDVKM. The ends were cut back, 2 bases at V and 9 bases at J, with 2 bases in the middle. In DNA, the CDR3 is TGTGCCAGCAGTTTACTTTCACCCCTCCACTTT. Its protein product is CASSLLSPLHF.

The rearrangement joins TRBV9 to TRBJ2-7; 10 bases match TRBD2. The length of the CDR3 is 13 residues. Germline V gives CDR1 SGDLS, CDR2 YYNGEE. With 5 bases clipped from V and 5 bases from J, the junction kept 4 bases outside the gene matches. The CDR3 spells CASRGLARNEQYF. The CDR3 coding sequence is TGTGCCAGCAGGGGACTAGCGCGAAACGAGCAGTACTTC.

This sequence joins TRBV18 and TRBJ2-7; D uncertain. V shed 3 bases and J shed 3 bases, with 6 bases lying between them. Germline CDR1 is KGHSH and CDR2 is LQKENI. The length of the CDR3 is 12 residues. The DNA for the CDR3 is TGTGCCAGCTCACCGCACGGCTACGAGCAGTACTTC. This sequence encodes CASSPHGYEQYF.

The chain uses TRBV13 and TRBJ2-7, with D perhaps TRBD2 (6 bases). The CDR3 spans 15 residues. Germline V CDR1 and CDR2: PRHDT, FYEKMQ (reference sequence). Trimming removed 3 bases at V and 6 bases at J, with 18 bases between. As DNA, the CDR3 is TGTGCCAGCAGCTTCGTCGGGAGTATAGGTGGCGAGCAGTACTTC. It codes for CASSFVGSIGGEQYF.